The T cell receptor beta chain described here comes from a study of blood T cell repertoires in COVID-19. About the study: COVID-19 samples collected from the United States, Italy and Spain covered acute and convalescent phases. Nucleic acid was either cDNA or gDNA, and it came from T cells, B-cell-depleted T cells, or PBMCs.

Data came from immunoSEQ multiplex PCR; TCRdb stores just in-frame clones and leaves some out. The data contain approximately 68,000 clones, approximately 84% of them singletons. Material: peripheral blood. The sequence was obtained from a man between 65 and 79 years old with active or convalescent COVID-19.

CDR3 residues: CASSPRLDSYYGYTF. For the CDR3, the DNA is TGCGCCAGCAGCCCAAGACTGGACTCATACTATGGCTACACCTTC. The chain uses TRBV5-1 and TRBJ1-2; D gene uncertain. Germline-derived CDR1 and CDR2 are SGHRS and YFSETQ. Trimming pared 4 bases from V and 3 bases from J, leaving 16 bases between. This CDR3 has 15 amino acids.